This TCR beta chain was recorded in a study of shared clonotypes between healthy human individuals. Across the study: Three CD4 naive, three CD4 memory, two CD8 naive and one CD8 memory plate were used per donor.

As for this clone: The antigen is unknown.

Original processing notes: With immunoSEQ giving junction-only sequences and no quality scores, filtering differed. Generated by immunoSEQ multiplex PCR, the TCRdb table keeps only in-frame clones and is missing some. D and trimming come from the DNA, and the V and J calls and clone size come from that table. The data show around 1,000,000 clones, approximately 75% seen once. The CDR3 extends over 14 amino acids. Germline CDR1 MNHEY, CDR2 SMNVEV (reference sequence). Germline trimming cut 9 bases from V and 3 bases from J; bases unmatched to any gene: 8. The study, taken as a whole, reports: Four donors had about 5% of their naive CD4 clonotypes in common.

The TCR was taken from a young man in good health. Some clones in this sample may be carry-over from other donors' samples. The sample taken for sequencing was memory CD4+ T cells from PBMCs. Subset defined: CD45RA-negative fraction. The rearrangement links TRBV27 to TRBJ1-2; TRBD1 matches at 9 bases. CDR3 residues: CASSPGTGHYGYTF. The CDR3 bases are TGTGCCAGTTCTCCCGGGACAGGGCACTATGGCTACACCTTC.